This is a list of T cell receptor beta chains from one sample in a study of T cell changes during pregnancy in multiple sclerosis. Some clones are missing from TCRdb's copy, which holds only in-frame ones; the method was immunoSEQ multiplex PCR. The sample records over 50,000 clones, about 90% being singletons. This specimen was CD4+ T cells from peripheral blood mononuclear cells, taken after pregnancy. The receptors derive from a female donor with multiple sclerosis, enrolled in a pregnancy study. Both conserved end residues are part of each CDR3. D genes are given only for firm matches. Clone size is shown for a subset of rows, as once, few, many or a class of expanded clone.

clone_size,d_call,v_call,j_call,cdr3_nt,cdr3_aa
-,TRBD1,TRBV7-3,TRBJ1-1,TGTGCCAGCAGCCTGGGACAGGGGCACACTGAAGCTTTCTTT,CASSLGQGHTEAFF
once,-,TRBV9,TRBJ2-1,TGTGCCAGCAGCCCGCCTGGGCTAGCACAAGTAGGTGATCAGTTCTTC,CASSPPGLAQVGDQFF
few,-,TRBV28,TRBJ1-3,TGTGCCAGCAGTTTAGGGTCACGAGGGGGATCTGGAAACACCATATATTTT,CASSLGSRGGSGNTIYF
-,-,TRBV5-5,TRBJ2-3,TGTGCCAGCAGCTGGGGGAGGAGTAGACAGGGAAAAGATACGCAGTATTTT,CASSWGRSRQGKDTQYF
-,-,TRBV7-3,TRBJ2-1,TGTGCCAGCAGCTTAATTACTAGTGGCTACAATGAGCAGTTCTTC,CASSLITSGYNEQFF
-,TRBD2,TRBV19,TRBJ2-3,TGTGCCAGTAGTCCCCGGACTAGCGGAAGCACAGATACGCAGTATTTT,CASSPRTSGSTDTQYF
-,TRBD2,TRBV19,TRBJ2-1,TGTGCCAGTAGTCGGTCGGGAGGGGGTGAGCAGTTCTTC,CASSRSGGGEQFF
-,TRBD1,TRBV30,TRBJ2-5,TGTGCCTGGAACCCAGGGGGTAGAGAGACCCAGTACTTC,CAWNPGGRETQYF
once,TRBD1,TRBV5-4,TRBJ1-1,TGTGCCAGCAGCCAGGACAGGTTTGGCACTGAAGCTTTCTTT,CASSQDRFGTEAFF
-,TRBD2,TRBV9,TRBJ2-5,TGTGCCAGCAGCCCTACAGCGGGAGGGCCCAAGACCCAGTACTTC,CASSPTAGGPKTQYF
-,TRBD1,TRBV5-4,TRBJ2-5,TGTGCCAGCAGCAAATCGGACAGGGGGGGACAAGAGACCCAGTACTTC,CASSKSDRGGQETQYF
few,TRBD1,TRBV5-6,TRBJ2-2,TGTGCCAGCAGCCGGACAGGGGAGGTGTTTTTT,CASSRTGEVFF
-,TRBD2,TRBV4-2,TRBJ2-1,TGTGCCAGCAGCCAAGGGAGGTCCCGGGGGGTCAATGAGCAGTTCTTC,CASSQGRSRGVNEQFF
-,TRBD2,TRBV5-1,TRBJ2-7,TGCGCCAGCAGCCTTCGGGGGGTCCTCCTCCCCTACGAGCAGTACTTC,CASSLRGVLLPYEQYF
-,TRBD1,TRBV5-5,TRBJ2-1,TGTGCCAGCAGCTTGGGGGGGACAGGGATAAGGGATGAGCAGTTCTTC,CASSLGGTGIRDEQFF
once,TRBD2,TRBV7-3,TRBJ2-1,TGTGCCAGCAGCTTAGGTAGCGGGAGGGCCTACAATGAGCAGTTCTTC,CASSLGSGRAYNEQFF
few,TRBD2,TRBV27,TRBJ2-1,TGTGCCAGCAGAGCGGGAGGGCCGGGCGATGAGCAGTTCTTC,CASRAGGPGDEQFF
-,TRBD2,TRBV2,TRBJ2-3,TGTGCCAGCAGTGAGAAACTAGCGGGCGTATTGAGCACAGATACGCAGTATTTT,CASSEKLAGVLSTDTQYF
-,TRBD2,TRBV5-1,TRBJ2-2,TGCGCCAGCAGCTTGGCCAGACTAGCGGGAGAAGTTAGGACCGGGGAGCTGTTTTTT,CASSLARLAGEVRTGELFF
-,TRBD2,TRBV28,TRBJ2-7,TGTGCCAGCAGTACCGGGACTAGCGGATCCTACGAGCAGTACTTC,CASSTGTSGSYEQYF
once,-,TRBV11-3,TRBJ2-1,TGTGCCAGCAGCCGACGGGGGAGCCTCGGTGAGCAGTTCTTC,CASSRRGSLGEQFF
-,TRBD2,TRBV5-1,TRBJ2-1,TGCGCCAGCAGCTTCACCGGGACTAGCGGGTACAATGAGCAGTTCTTC,CASSFTGTSGYNEQFF
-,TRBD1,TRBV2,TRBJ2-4,TGTGCCAGCAGCCGACAGGGATCCGGAAACATTCAGTACTTC,CASSRQGSGNIQYF
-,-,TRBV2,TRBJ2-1,TGTGCCAGCGGCCGGGAGTCCTACAATGAGCAGTTCTTC,CASGRESYNEQFF
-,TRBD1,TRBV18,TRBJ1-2,TGTGCCAGCTCACAGGAGACAGGGGGCCTTGGCTACACCTTC,CASSQETGGLGYTF
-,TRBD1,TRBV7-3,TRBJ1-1,TGTGCCAGCAGCTTGGACAGGGGCGAGAACACTGAAGCTTTCTTT,CASSLDRGENTEAFF
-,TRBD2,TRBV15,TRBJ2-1,TGTGCCACCAGCAGACCAGGGACTAGCGCCAATGAGCAGTTCTTC,CATSRPGTSANEQFF
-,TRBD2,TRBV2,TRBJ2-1,TGTGCCAGCAGTGAACGGGTGGTAGCGGGACTGAATGAGCAGTTCTTC,CASSERVVAGLNEQFF
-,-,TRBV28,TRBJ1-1,TGTGCCAGCGCGCTTTGGGGCAGGGAGGACACTGAAGCTTTCTTT,CASALWGREDTEAFF
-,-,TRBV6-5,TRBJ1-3,TGTGCCAGCAGTTATACAGCTGGAAACACCATATATTTT,CASSYTAGNTIYF
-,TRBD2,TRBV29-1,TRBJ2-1,TGCAGCGTTGAAGACCCGATACTAGCGCCGAACTACAATGAGCAGTTCTTC,CSVEDPILAPNYNEQFF
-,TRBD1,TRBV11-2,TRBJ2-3,TGTGCCAGCAGCGTGGGACAGGGGGTCACAGATACGCAGTATTTT,CASSVGQGVTDTQYF
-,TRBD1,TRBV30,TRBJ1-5,TGTGCCTGGGGCAGGGGGCTGAGTCAGCCCCAGCATTTT,CAWGRGLSQPQHF
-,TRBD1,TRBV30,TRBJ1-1,TGTGCCTGGAGAGGGCAGGGGGCGACGGCTTTCTTT,CAWRGQGATAFF
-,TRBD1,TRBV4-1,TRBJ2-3,TGCGCCAGCAGCCGGGACAGATACACAGATACGCAGTATTTT,CASSRDRYTDTQYF
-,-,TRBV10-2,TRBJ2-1,TGCGCCAGCAGTGAGTCGGGGCCTAACTCCTACAATGAGCAGTTCTTC,CASSESGPNSYNEQFF
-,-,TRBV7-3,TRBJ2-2,TGTGCCAGCAGTTCAATCAGCGAACTCGTAACCGGGGAGCTGTTTTTT,CASSSISELVTGELFF
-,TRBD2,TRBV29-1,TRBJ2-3,TGCAGCGGGGGACTAGCGGGAGATACGCAGTATTTT,CSGGLAGDTQYF
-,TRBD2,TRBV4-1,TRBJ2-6,TGCGCCAGCAGCCAAGAATCAGGACTAGCGGGAGCAGGGGCCAACGTCCTGACTTTC,CASSQESGLAGAGANVLTF
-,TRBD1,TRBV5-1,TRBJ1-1,TGCGCCAGCAATTGGTCGACAGGGTCTAAGGAAGCTTTCTTT,CASNWSTGSKEAFF
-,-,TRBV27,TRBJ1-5,TGTGCCAGCAGTTCACAGGGCTATCAGCCCCAGCATTTT,CASSSQGYQPQHF
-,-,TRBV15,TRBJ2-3,TGTGCCACCAGCTCTCAGGGCCTAGGCACAGATACGCAGTATTTT,CATSSQGLGTDTQYF
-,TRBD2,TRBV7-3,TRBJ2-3,TGTGCCAGCAGCTTAACGCCGGGGGGGGCCGCAGATACGCAGTATTTT,CASSLTPGGAADTQYF
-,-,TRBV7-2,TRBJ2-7,TGTGCCAGCTCCTTTTTGGGGGCGGACGAGCAGTACTTC,CASSFLGADEQYF
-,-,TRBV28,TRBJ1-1,TGTGCCAGCAGTACCGGGGTCACTGAAGCTTTCTTT,CASSTGVTEAFF
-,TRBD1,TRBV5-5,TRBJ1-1,TGTGCCAGCAGCCCCAGACAGGGAATGAACACTGAAGCTTTCTTT,CASSPRQGMNTEAFF
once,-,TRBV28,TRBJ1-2,TGTGCCAGCAGTTCCCCGGGAGCAGCGGGCTACACCTTC,CASSSPGAAGYTF
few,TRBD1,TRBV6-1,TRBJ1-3,TGTGCCAGCAGTGTTAAGGACCGACAGGGGACTACTGGAAACACCATATATTTT,CASSVKDRQGTTGNTIYF
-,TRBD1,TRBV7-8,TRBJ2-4,TGTGCCAGCAGCTTAGGGGATGTCAGGGGGAAGCCCAAAAACATTCAGTACTTC,CASSLGDVRGKPKNIQYF
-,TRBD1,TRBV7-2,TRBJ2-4,TGTGCCAGCAGCCCCCAGACAGGGGCGGGAGCCAAAAACATTCAGTACTTC,CASSPQTGAGAKNIQYF
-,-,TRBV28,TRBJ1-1,TGTGCCAGCAAACTCTTGTTCCGGGACACTGAAGCTTTCTTT,CASKLLFRDTEAFF
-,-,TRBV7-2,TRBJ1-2,TGTGCCAGCAGCTTAGCGCTCGCCAGTTACTATGGCTACACCTTC,CASSLALASYYGYTF
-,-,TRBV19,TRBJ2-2,TGTGCCAGTAGTGCGGCTACACTCACCGGGGAGCTGTTTTTT,CASSAATLTGELFF
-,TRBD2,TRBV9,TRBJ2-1,TGTGCCAGCAGCAAAACGCTTACTAGCGGGAGCATGGATGAGCAGTTCTTC,CASSKTLTSGSMDEQFF
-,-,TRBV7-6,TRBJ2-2,TGTGCCAGCAGCTTAGGATTAGGGGGAGTTGCCGGGGAGCTGTTTTTT,CASSLGLGGVAGELFF
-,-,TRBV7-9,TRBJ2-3,TGTGCCAGCAGACCCAGGAGCACAGATACGCAGTATTTT,CASRPRSTDTQYF
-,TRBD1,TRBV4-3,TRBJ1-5,TGCGCCAGCAGCCAAGAATGGACAGGGTTTGGGCAGCCCCAGCATTTT,CASSQEWTGFGQPQHF
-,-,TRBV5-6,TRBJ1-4,TGTGCCAGCAGCTCAACCGCGGCAGGGCTGAGCGAAAAACTGTTTTTT,CASSSTAAGLSEKLFF
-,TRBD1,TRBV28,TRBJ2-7,TGTGCCAGCAAACTTGTGGGACAGACCTACGAGCAGTACTTC,CASKLVGQTYEQYF